This is a list of T cell receptor beta chains from one sample in a study of shared clonotypes between healthy human individuals. Assay: immunoSEQ multiplex PCR; the TCRdb copy retains only in-frame clones and omits some. The sample lists 2 million to 2.5 million clones, roughly 92% occurring once. Sequencing used naive CD4+ T cells from PBMCs. The source is a man aged 18 to 30 in good health. Some clones in this sample may be carry-over from other donors' samples. Both conserved end residues are part of each CDR3. D genes are given only for firm matches. Clone size is stated in some rows and not others, as once, few, many or a class when expanded.

V	D	size	J	DNA	CDR3
TRBV5-4	-	-	TRBJ2-1	TGTGCCAGCAGCTTGGGGCGACTCAAGACCCTCAATGAGCAGTTCTTC	CASSLGRLKTLNEQFF
TRBV28	TRBD2	-	TRBJ2-3	TGTGCCAGCAGCATTAGCGGGGCAGGCCAGTATTTT	CASSISGAGQYF
TRBV5-1	-	-	TRBJ1-5	TGCGCCAGCAGCTTAGGGACCCCTGGGAATCAGCCCCAGCATTTT	CASSLGTPGNQPQHF
TRBV25-1	TRBD2	-	TRBJ2-1	TGTGCCAGCAGCCAGACTAGCGGGAGGGCCGGGAACGGTGATGAGCAGTTCTTC	CASSQTSGRAGNGDEQFF
TRBV2	-	-	TRBJ2-5	TGTGCCAGCAGTGAAGACCAGGTGAGGGAGACCCAGTACTTC	CASSEDQVRETQYF
TRBV14	-	-	TRBJ1-1	TGTGCCAGCAGCCAAACAGCTAACACTGAAGCTTTCTTT	CASSQTANTEAFF
TRBV6-5	-	once	TRBJ2-7	TGTGCCAGCAGTTACTCGAAAGGTCCCTACGAGCAGTACTTC	CASSYSKGPYEQYF
TRBV6-6	TRBD1	few	TRBJ1-3	TGTGCCAGCAGTTACGAAGGGGGCAGCTCTGGAAACACCATATATTTT	CASSYEGGSSGNTIYF
TRBV5-1	TRBD1	-	TRBJ1-1	TGCGCCAGCAGCGACAAACAGGGGATAAAGAACACTGAAGCTTTCTTT	CASSDKQGIKNTEAFF
TRBV28	TRBD1	once	TRBJ2-7	TGTGCCAGCGCCTATCCCGGGACAGCAAGCTACGAGCAGTACTTC	CASAYPGTASYEQYF
TRBV5-1	TRBD1	-	TRBJ2-1	TGCGCCAGCAGCCCAAGAGGGACAGGGGGCGAGAGCTCCTACAATGAGCAGTTCTTC	CASSPRGTGGESSYNEQFF
TRBV19	-	-	TRBJ1-3	TGTGCCAGTAGTATTATCGGACAGTTAAGCTCTGGAAACACCATATATTTT	CASSIIGQLSSGNTIYF
TRBV29-1	-	-	TRBJ1-1	TGCAGCGCTGGGAGGAGGGCGTCGAACACTGAAGCTTTCTTT	CSAGRRASNTEAFF
TRBV2	-	-	TRBJ1-1	TGTGCCAGCAGCCCCCTCCCGGGGACTGAAGCTTTCTTT	CASSPLPGTEAFF
TRBV28	-	-	TRBJ1-1	TGTGCCAGCAGTTTGGACAGTAACACTGAAGCTTTCTTT	CASSLDSNTEAFF
TRBV11-2	-	-	TRBJ1-1	TGTGCCAGCAGCTTAGGGGGCGCCCCCCGCTCGGCCGAAGCTTTCTTT	CASSLGGAPRSAEAFF
TRBV6-6	-	-	TRBJ1-1	TGTGCCAGCCTCACTCCCGTCAGGGTCAGGAAGACTGAAGCTTTCTTT	CASLTPVRVRKTEAFF
TRBV2	-	-	TRBJ2-5	TGTGCCAGCGACCGAGGACCAGGGTTTGAAAAGACCCAGTACTTC	CASDRGPGFEKTQYF
TRBV7-2	TRBD2	-	TRBJ2-3	TGTGCCAGCAGCCCCCGACTAGCGGGAGTTGTTACGCAGTATTTT	CASSPRLAGVVTQYF
TRBV15	TRBD2	-	TRBJ2-1	TGTGCCACCAGTACCTGGACTAGCGGGAGTTACAATGAGCAGTTCTTC	CATSTWTSGSYNEQFF
TRBV4-3	-	once	TRBJ1-2	TGCGCCAGCAGCACACAAGGGACGGATGGCTACACCTTC	CASSTQGTDGYTF
TRBV5-3	-	-	TRBJ1-2	TGTGCCAGAAGCTTGAGTCCGAATAACTATGGCTACACCTTC	CARSLSPNNYGYTF
TRBV5-3	-	once	TRBJ1-5	TGTGCCACTCTCCCCGAGGGGCCTCCTACCCAGCCCCAGCATTTT	CATLPEGPPTQPQHF
TRBV30	-	-	TRBJ1-3	TGTGCCTGGAGTGTACGTCGAAGCTCTGGAAACACCATATATTTT	CAWSVRRSSGNTIYF
TRBV9	-	-	TRBJ2-3	TGTGCCAGCAGCGTAGGGCCGGGACAGGGCGCTAGCGGGAGCACAGATACGCAGTATTTT	CASSVGPGQGASGSTDTQYF
TRBV11-2	-	-	TRBJ2-3	TGTGCCAGCAGCGCAGGGCGGGCTAGCGGCACAGATACGCAGTATTTT	CASSAGRASGTDTQYF
TRBV4-2	TRBD2	-	TRBJ2-1	TGTGCCAGCAGCCAAGATTTCTCAGCGGGAGGATACAATGAGCAGTTCTTC	CASSQDFSAGGYNEQFF
TRBV6-1	TRBD1	once	TRBJ1-2	TGTGCCAGCAGTGAATCCTTGGGACAGGGCTATGGCTACACCTTC	CASSESLGQGYGYTF
TRBV2	-	-	TRBJ2-1	TGTGCCAGCAGTGAAGGAGCGGCCCCCCGGATAAATGAGCAGTTCTTC	CASSEGAAPRINEQFF
TRBV29-1	-	once	TRBJ2-5	TGCAGCGTCCGTAGGGGGGATGGAGAGACCCAGTACTTC	CSVRRGDGETQYF
TRBV5-1	TRBD2	-	TRBJ2-7	TGCGCCAGCAGCCCCCGGGAACAACGGCTAGCGGGGCCCTACGAGCAGTACTTC	CASSPREQRLAGPYEQYF
TRBV7-9	TRBD1	-	TRBJ2-4	TGTGCCAGCAGCTTAGGCCAGGGGGCGTCCAAAAACATTCAGTACTTC	CASSLGQGASKNIQYF
TRBV7-2	TRBD1	-	TRBJ2-7	TGTGCCAGCAGCTTAGCGGGCAGGGGGCCCTACGAGCAGTACTTC	CASSLAGRGPYEQYF
TRBV14	-	-	TRBJ2-3	TGTGCCAGCAGCCATCTCCCCATCCGGGCAAAAAAAGCAGATAACACAGATACGCAGTATTTT	CASSHLPIRAKKADNTDTQYF
TRBV19	-	-	TRBJ1-1	TGTGCCTCCACGGGGAACACTGAAGCTTTCTTT	CASTGNTEAFF
TRBV6-5	TRBD2	-	TRBJ2-7	TGTGCCAGCATATTACAGCGGGAGGGCTGGAGCGAGCAGTACTTC	CASILQREGWSEQYF
TRBV5-1	-	once	TRBJ1-4	TGCGCCAGCAGCTTGGCTTCTGGCACCCATAATGAAAAACTGTTTTTT	CASSLASGTHNEKLFF
TRBV28	-	-	TRBJ2-7	TGTGCCAGCAGACACTCCTACGAGCAGTACTTC	CASRHSYEQYF
TRBV28	-	-	TRBJ2-1	TGTGCCAGCACCCTCGACCGATACAATGAGCAGTTCTTC	CASTLDRYNEQFF
TRBV30	TRBD1	-	TRBJ1-4	TGTGCCTGGAGACCCCCGGGACAGGGACGAGAAAAACTGTTTTTT	CAWRPPGQGREKLFF
TRBV19	-	once	TRBJ2-1	TGTGCCAGTGGGGTGGGGACCTCCTACAATGAGCAGTTCTTC	CASGVGTSYNEQFF
TRBV5-4	-	-	TRBJ2-5	TGTGCCAGCAGCTTGGGGGCTAGCGCTGGGACCCAGTACTTC	CASSLGASAGTQYF
TRBV19	-	-	TRBJ2-1	TGTGCCAGTAGTATGGGAGGCCACCCCGGCAATGAGCAGTTCTTC	CASSMGGHPGNEQFF
TRBV20-1	-	-	TRBJ2-7	TGCAGTGCTAGAGAAGAGGGGGAGTACTTC	CSAREEGEYF
TRBV5-6	-	-	TRBJ1-5	TGTGCCAGCAGCTTGGGAGCATGGGGGGGACAGCCCCAGCATTTT	CASSLGAWGGQPQHF
TRBV6-6	-	-	TRBJ1-1	TGTGCCAGCAGAAGAGACAGCCTGAACACTGAAGCTTTCTTT	CASRRDSLNTEAFF
TRBV5-3	-	-	TRBJ1-4	TGTGCCAGAAGCTTCCCCACGGGGATCAACGGGGAAAAACTGTTTTTT	CARSFPTGINGEKLFF
TRBV7-8	-	-	TRBJ2-3	TGTGCCAGCAGCTTTTCGGGGAGCACAGATACGCAGTATTTT	CASSFSGSTDTQYF
TRBV7-9	-	-	TRBJ2-2	TGTGCCAGCAGCCCCAGACCTACCCCGAGCACCGGGGAGCTGTTTTTT	CASSPRPTPSTGELFF
TRBV6-1	TRBD1	-	TRBJ1-4	TGTGCCAGCAGTGTCGTCACCGGGACAGCTACTGAAAAACTGTTTTTT	CASSVVTGTATEKLFF
TRBV27	-	-	TRBJ2-1	TGTGCCAGCAGTTCCTACCCCTGGCGGCAAACCTACAATGAGCAGTTCTTC	CASSSYPWRQTYNEQFF
TRBV5-1	TRBD1	-	TRBJ1-3	TGCGCCAGCAGCCCCCCGGGACAGAGCTCTGGAAACACCATATATTTT	CASSPPGQSSGNTIYF
TRBV7-8	TRBD1	-	TRBJ1-1	TGTGCCAGCAGCTGGGGACAGGGGATATACACTGAAGCTTTCTTT	CASSWGQGIYTEAFF
TRBV14	-	-	TRBJ2-3	TGTGCCAGCAGCCAAACCACAGGCTTGGTGGGCACAGATACGCAGTATTTT	CASSQTTGLVGTDTQYF